Each of the 16 T cell receptor beta chains below was sequenced from the same sample in a study of shared clonotypes between healthy human individuals. The table came from immunoSEQ multiplex PCR; TCRdb's copy has only in-frame clones and leaves some out. The top ten hold approximately 1.8% of the sample, which has hundreds of thousands of clones, around 74% seen once. Sample: memory CD4+ T cells sorted from blood. The sample's subset: CD45RA-negative fraction. These receptors all come from a woman in her twenties or thirties in good health.

CDR3 sequence reads: CATKGRSYEQYF. In nucleotides, the CDR3 is TGTGCCACGAAAGGGCGTTCCTACGAGCAGTACTTC. V gene TRBV6-1 combines with J gene TRBJ2-7; D is undetermined. Germline CDR1 reads MNHNS; CDR2 reads SASEGT. Trimming shortened V by 10 bases and J by 1 base, and 11 bases separated the two germline ends. The CDR3 is 12 amino acids.

The chain has TRBV25-1 and TRBJ1-1; a weak D match, TRBD1 (5 bases). Germline V gives CDR1 MGHDK, CDR2 SYGVNS. The CDR3 extends over 14 amino acids. V lost 4 bases, J lost 2 bases, and 11 bases lay in between. CDR3 nucleotide sequence: TGTGCCAGCAGTGTCGGGGACGGAAACACTGAAGCTTTCTTT. Protein product: CASSVGDGNTEAFF.

In its sample, this clone was seen a few times. The chain recombines TRBV7-2 with TRBJ2-1; 8 nucleotides line up with TRBD1. CDR1 and CDR2 (germline): SGHTA, FQGNSA. The CDR3 contains 15 residues. The J segment lost 2 bases and the V segment lost 5 bases, leaving 5 bases of the junction unmatched. Here the CDR3 DNA reads TGTGCCAGCAGCCTACGACAGGGGACCTACAATGAGCAGTTCTTC. Translating it yields CASSLRQGTYNEQFF.

This clone was recorded a few times. This chain joins TRBV7-3 and TRBJ2-1, with D hard to call. The CDR3 length is 13 residues. Trimming removed 5 bases from V and 9 bases from J, with 14 bases in between. CDR1 is SGHTA and CDR2 is FQGTGA in the germline V gene. The chain's CDR3 is CASSLTVATEQFF. The CDR3 nucleotides are TGTGCCAGCAGCCTCACAGTAGCTACTGAGCAGTTCTTC. Filled out from reference TRBV7-3 and TRBJ2-1, the complete variable domain reads GAGVSQTPSNKVTEKGKYVELRCDPISGHTALYWYRQSLGQGPEFLIYFQGTGAADDSGLPNDRFFAVRPEGSVSTLKIQRTERGDSAVYLCASSLTVATEQFFGPGTRLTVL.

This clone has just one count. V is TRBV27 and J is TRBJ2-3; 7 bases are shared with TRBD2. Germline V gives CDR1 MNHEY, CDR2 SMNVEV (reference sequence). The V and J ends lost 7 bases and 0 bases, in that order; junction bases with no gene match: 7. There are 15 residues in the CDR3. The CDR3 DNA sequence: TGTGCCAGCACACCGAGCGGGGTTAGCACAGATACGCAGTATTTT. Translated, it gives CASTPSGVSTDTQYF.

This chain connects TRBV7-3 to TRBJ2-1; 10 nucleotides align to TRBD1. The CDR3 extends over 16 amino acids. Germline V gene sequence: CDR1 SGHTA, CDR2 FQGTGA. V dropped 2 bases and J dropped 6; count of bases not matched to a gene: 7. CDR3 bases: TGTGCCAGCAGCTTAGGCGGGGACAGGGGCCTCAATGAGCAGTTCTTC. Translation gives CASSLGGDRGLNEQFF.

The chain joins TRBV28 to TRBJ2-1; 8 bases are shared with TRBD1. The V segment lost 7 bases and the J segment 15 bases; nucleotides outside the gene matches: 14. The germline gives CDR1 MDHEN, CDR2 SYDVKM. The length of the CDR3 is 13 residues. As DNA, the CDR3 is TGTGCCAGCACCGAGGACGGACAGGGATTCCCGTTCTTC. This sequence encodes CASTEDGQGFPFF.

V gene TRBV10-2 combines with J gene TRBJ2-1; a possible D gene is TRBD1 (6 bases). The CDR3 runs to 14 residues. Germline V CDR1 and CDR2: WSHSY, SAAADI. V dropped 7 bases and J dropped 3 bases, with 13 bases sitting between them. This CDR3 is CASKQGFDYNEQFF. The CDR3 region has the DNA TGCGCCAGCAAGCAGGGGTTCGACTACAATGAGCAGTTCTTC.

This clone appeared a few times. V is TRBV6-5 and J is TRBJ2-1; 9 bases fit TRBD1. CDR3 size: 14 residues. Germline CDR1 is MNHEY and CDR2 is SVGAGI. Trimming cost V 6 bases and J 4 bases; bases outside gene matches: 4. The CDR3: CASRLQGAYNEQFF. CDR3 bases: TGTGCCAGCAGACTACAGGGGGCTTACAATGAGCAGTTCTTC.

The rearrangement joins TRBV9 to TRBJ2-1, with a weak D call TRBD2 (6 bases). CDR3 length equals 17 residues. The germline gives CDR1 SGDLS, CDR2 YYNGEE. Trimming removed 1 base at V and 0 bases at J, with 14 bases between. CDR3 protein: CASSVFGGTGSYNEQFF. In nucleotides, the CDR3 is TGTGCCAGCAGCGTATTCGGCGGGACGGGCTCCTACAATGAGCAGTTCTTC.

This clone was found a few times. The chain couples TRBV4-2 to TRBJ2-7, with TRBD2 matching over 8 bases. Germline V gene data show CDR1 as LGHNA and CDR2 as YNFKEQ. J lost 2 bases, V lost 0 bases, and 6 bases had no gene match. The length of the CDR3 is 16 residues. CDR3 in amino acids: CASSQELPSGPYEQYF. In DNA form, the CDR3 reads TGTGCCAGCAGCCAAGAATTGCCTAGCGGGCCCTACGAGCAGTACTTC.

This clone was recorded many times. The chain carries TRBV2 and TRBJ2-5, with D hard to call. The CDR3 covers 14 residues. Trimming cost V 4 bases and J 4 bases, with 13 bases left between them. The V gene's germline CDR1 is SNHLY and CDR2 FYNNEI. The CDR3 coding sequence is TGTGCCAGCAGTGCTGCCCATATCGGAGAGACCCAGTACTTC. Its protein product is CASSAAHIGETQYF. The variable domain in full, with the rest retrieved from reference TRBV2 and TRBJ2-5, is EPEVTQTPSHQVTQMGQEVILRCVPISNHLYFYWYRQILGQKVEFLVSFYNNEISEKSEIFDDQFSVERPDGSNFTLKIRSTKLEDSAMYFCASSAAHIGETQYFGPGTRLLVL.

The chain couples TRBV9 to TRBJ2-3, with D possibly TRBD1 on 5 matching bases. The V gene's germline CDR1 is SGDLS and CDR2 YYNGEE. The CDR3 sequence is 15 residues long. V lost 0 bases to trimming and J lost 3 bases, with 11 bases between them. This CDR3 is CASSVARARTDTQYF. The CDR3 DNA is TGTGCCAGCAGCGTAGCCAGGGCTCGTACAGATACGCAGTATTTT.

The chain uses TRBV5-4 and TRBJ2-5; no definite D call. CDR3 length equals 15 residues. Germline CDR1 SGHNT, CDR2 YYREEE (reference sequence). Trimming took 4 bases from V and 2 from J, leaving 15 bases between them. The CDR3 bases are TGTGCCAGCAGCAGTGTATTGGGCGGACAAGAGACCCAGTACTTC. It translates to CASSSVLGGQETQYF.

With regard to this clone: In the same sample, other DNA sequences code for this CDR3. The rearrangement uses TRBV2 and TRBJ2-7; D gene ambiguous. The V end lost 5 bases, the J end lost 2 bases, and 4 bases lay between the germline ends. Germline V gives CDR1 SNHLY, CDR2 FYNNEI. CDR3 size: 11 residues. The CDR3 protein is CASSLTYEQYF. The CDR3 coding sequence is TGTGCCAGCAGTTTGACCTACGAGCAGTACTTC.

With respect to this clone: Other DNA variants within this sample encode the same CDR3. The rearrangement links TRBV11-2 to TRBJ2-1; D gene ambiguous. The germline gives CDR1 SGHAT, CDR2 FQNNGV. This CDR3 has 12 residues. V was shortened by 3 bases and J by 5 bases, with 5 bases between the two germline ends. CDR3 protein: CASSFSNNEQFF. The CDR3 nucleotides are TGTGCCAGCAGCTTTTCAAACAATGAGCAGTTCTTC.